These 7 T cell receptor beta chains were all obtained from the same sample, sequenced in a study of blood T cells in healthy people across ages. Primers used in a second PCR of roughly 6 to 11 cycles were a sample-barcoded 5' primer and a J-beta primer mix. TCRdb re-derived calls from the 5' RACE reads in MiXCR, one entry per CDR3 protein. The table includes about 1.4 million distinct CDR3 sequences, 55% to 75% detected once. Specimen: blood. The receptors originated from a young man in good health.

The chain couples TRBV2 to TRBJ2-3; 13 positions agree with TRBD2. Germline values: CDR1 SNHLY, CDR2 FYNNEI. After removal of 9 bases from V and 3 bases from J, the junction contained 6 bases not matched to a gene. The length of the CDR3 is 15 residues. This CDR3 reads CARNGLAGVTDTQYF. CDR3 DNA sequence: TGTGCCAGGAACGGACTAGCGGGAGTTACAGATACGCAGTATTTT.

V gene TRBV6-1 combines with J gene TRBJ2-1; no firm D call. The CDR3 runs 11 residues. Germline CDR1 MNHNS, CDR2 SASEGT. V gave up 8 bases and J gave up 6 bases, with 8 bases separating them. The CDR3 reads CASVIGNEQFF. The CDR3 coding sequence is TGTGCCAGCGTGATTGGCAATGAGCAGTTCTTC.

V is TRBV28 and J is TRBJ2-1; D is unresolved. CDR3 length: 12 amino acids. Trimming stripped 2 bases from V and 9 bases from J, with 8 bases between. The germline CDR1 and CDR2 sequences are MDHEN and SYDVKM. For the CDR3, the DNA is TGTGCCAGCAGTTTAGTTTCCTTTGAGCAGTTCTTC. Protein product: CASSLVSFEQFF.

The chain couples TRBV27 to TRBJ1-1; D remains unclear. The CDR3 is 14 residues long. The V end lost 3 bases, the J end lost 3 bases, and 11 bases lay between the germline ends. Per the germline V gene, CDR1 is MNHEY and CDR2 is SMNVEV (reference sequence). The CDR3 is CASSFNPSDTEAFF. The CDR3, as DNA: TGTGCCAGCAGTTTTAACCCAAGCGACACTGAAGCTTTCTTT.

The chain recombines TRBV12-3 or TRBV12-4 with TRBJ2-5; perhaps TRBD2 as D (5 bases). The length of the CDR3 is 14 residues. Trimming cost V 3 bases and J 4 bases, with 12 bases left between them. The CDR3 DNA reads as TGTGCCAGCAGTTTCGAACGAGGGCGAGAGACCCAGTACTTC. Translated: CASSFERGRETQYF.

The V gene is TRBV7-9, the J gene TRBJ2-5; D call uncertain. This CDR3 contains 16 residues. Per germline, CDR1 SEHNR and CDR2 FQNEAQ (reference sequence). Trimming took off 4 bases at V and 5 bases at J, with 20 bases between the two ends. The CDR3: CASSWFGPRARETQYF. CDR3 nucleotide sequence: TGTGCCAGCAGCTGGTTTGGACCTCGAGCGCGGGAGACCCAGTACTTC.

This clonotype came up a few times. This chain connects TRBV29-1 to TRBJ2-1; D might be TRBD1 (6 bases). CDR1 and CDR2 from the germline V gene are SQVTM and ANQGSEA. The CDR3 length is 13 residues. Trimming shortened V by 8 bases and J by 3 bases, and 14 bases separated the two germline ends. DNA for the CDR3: TGCAGCCTTGTATGGGGGCGCTACAATGAGCAGTTCTTC. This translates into CSLVWGRYNEQFF.